The 25 T cell receptor beta chains reported below all come from one sample, sequenced in a study of blood T cells in healthy people across ages. Alongside a J-beta primer mix, a sample-barcoded 5' primer served in a second PCR lasting roughly 6 to 12 cycles. MiXCR was run by TCRdb on the 5' RACE reads, yielding one entry per CDR3 protein. The table records more than 1.4 million distinct CDR3 sequences, 42% of them present only once. The source material was blood. These receptors originate from a woman younger than 30 in good health.

This clonotype has more than one count but fewer than ten. V gene TRBV20-1 combines with J gene TRBJ1-5, with 7 bases identical to TRBD1. CDR3 length: 16 residues. V lost 3 bases, J lost 1 base, and 9 bases stayed unmatched. CDR1 and CDR2 from the germline V gene are DFQATT and SNEGSKA (reference sequence). This CDR3 is CSARGDRENSNQPQHF. The CDR3 coding sequence is TGCAGTGCTAGGGGAGACAGGGAGAACAGCAATCAGCCCCAGCATTTT.

The J gene is TRBJ1-2, the V gene TRBV10-3; no clear D. Per the germline V gene, CDR1 is ENHRY and CDR2 is SYGVKD. The CDR3 is 16 residues long. V was clipped by 2 bases and J by 5 bases, with 18 bases between them. The CDR3 region is CAISERVQSFLYGYTF. The CDR3 DNA follows: TGTGCCATCAGTGAGAGGGTCCAATCTTTTCTATATGGCTACACCTTC.

This rearrangement joins TRBV4-1 to TRBJ1-2; D possibly corresponds to TRBD1 (5 bases). CDR1 MGHRA and CDR2 YSYEKL come from the germline V gene. The CDR3 covers 14 residues. V was cut by 2 bases and J by 2 bases, with 9 bases left in between. CDR3 sequence (DNA): TGCGCCAGCAGCCAACTTCCAGGGAACTATGGCTACACCTTC. Protein sequence: CASSQLPGNYGYTF.

The CDR3 sequence: CASSLEGLAGGGHEQYF. DNA for the CDR3: TGTGCCAGCAGCTTAGAAGGACTAGCGGGAGGGGGCCACGAGCAGTACTTC. This chain uses TRBV7-8 with TRBJ2-4; 15 bases map to TRBD2. The J call could be wrong; TRBJ2-7 is a better fit for the DNA end. The CDR3 covers 17 residues. Germline CDR1 reads SGHVS; CDR2 reads FQNEAQ.

The sample holds a few counts of this clonotype. The chain recombines TRBV6-5 with TRBJ1-2, with D perhaps matching TRBD1 (5 bases). This CDR3 comprises 13 residues. The ends were cut back, 6 bases at V and 3 bases at J, with 11 bases in the middle. Per the germline V gene, CDR1 is MNHEY and CDR2 is SVGAGI. The CDR3 here is CASRSGTHYGYTF. In DNA, the CDR3 is TGTGCCAGCAGGTCCGGGACCCACTATGGCTACACCTTC.

The chain uses TRBV2 and TRBJ1-5; 8 nucleotides align to TRBD1. This CDR3 has 14 residues. Germline CDR1 reads SNHLY; CDR2 reads FYNNEI. Unmatched junction bases numbered 5, after V lost 5 bases and J lost 5 bases. As DNA, the CDR3 is TGTGCCAGCAGTCTCCTGACAGGGGATCAGCCCCAGCATTTT. Encoded protein: CASSLLTGDQPQHF.

This rearrangement joins TRBV4-2 to TRBJ2-7, with TRBD1 as a possible D gene (6 bases). Trimming pared 0 bases from V and 6 bases from J, leaving 15 bases between. The germline V gene has CDR1 LGHNA and CDR2 YNFKEQ. This CDR3 contains 15 residues. CDR3 region: CASSQEGQGQGEQYF. The CDR3 bases are TGTGCCAGCAGCCAAGAAGGGCAGGGGCAGGGCGAGCAGTACTTC.

The V and J genes are TRBV6-5 and TRBJ2-1; the match to TRBD2 covers 7 bases. Per the germline V gene, CDR1 is MNHEY and CDR2 is SVGAGI. The junction had 12 bases not matched to a gene; V was cut back by 5 bases and J by 5 bases. The CDR3 extends over 16 amino acids. The CDR3 sequence is CASSPSGPDGHNEQFF. DNA for the CDR3: TGTGCCAGCAGTCCTAGCGGACCCGATGGGCACAATGAGCAGTTCTTC.

This clonotype was counted only a few times. The genes are TRBV6-2 or TRBV6-3 and TRBJ1-2; D remains ambiguous. This CDR3 is built from 14 residues. CDR1 and CDR2 (germline): MNHEY, SVGEGT. V was pared by 3 bases and J by 4 bases, with 12 bases between. This CDR3 reads CASSYGGSVYGYTF. For the CDR3, the DNA is TGTGCCAGCAGTTATGGCGGCTCCGTCTATGGCTACACCTTC.

The genes are TRBV10-3 and TRBJ2-5, with a weak D call TRBD2 (7 bases). This CDR3 comprises 12 residues. Germline CDR1 ENHRY, CDR2 SYGVKD. The germline V and J ends were trimmed by 6 bases and 11 bases, with 16 bases remaining between them. The CDR3 region is CAIRGGLNEQYF. CDR3 bases: TGTGCCATCAGGGGGGGGCTGAATGAGCAGTACTTC.

This rearrangement joins TRBV5-5 to TRBJ2-1; D possibly corresponds to TRBD1 (5 bases). Germline-derived CDR1 and CDR2 are SGHKS and YYEKEE (reference sequence). Trimming removed 4 bases at V and 8 bases at J, with 19 bases between. The CDR3 covers 15 residues. This CDR3 reads CASSQTAGWIHEQFF. Written as DNA, the CDR3 is TGTGCCAGCAGCCAAACGGCAGGGTGGATACATGAGCAGTTCTTC.

V gene TRBV5-4 combines with J gene TRBJ2-3; a possible D gene is TRBD1 (6 bases). Germline-derived CDR1 and CDR2 are SGHNT and YYREEE (reference sequence). The CDR3 spans 14 residues. V was cut by 4 bases and J by 4 bases, with 13 bases left in between. Here the CDR3 reads CASSTRDNPDTQYF. Here the CDR3 DNA reads TGTGCCAGCAGCACAAGGGACAATCCAGATACGCAGTATTTT.

The rearrangement uses TRBV5-6 and TRBJ2-3; D tentatively fits TRBD1 or TRBD2 (6 bases each). The germline CDR1 and CDR2 sequences are SGHDT and YYEEEE. The ends were cut back, 2 bases at V and 4 bases at J, with 11 bases in the middle. The length of the CDR3 is 14 residues. Here the CDR3 reads CASSFPGAPDTQYF. In nucleotides, the CDR3 is TGTGCCAGCAGCTTCCCGGGGGCTCCAGATACGCAGTATTTT. Together with reference TRBV5-6 and TRBJ2-3, the CDR3 gives the full variable domain: DAGVTQSPTHLIKTRGQQVTLRCSPKSGHDTVSWYQQALGQGPQFIFQYYEEEERQRGNFPDRFSGHQFPNYSSELNVNALLLGDSALYLCASSFPGAPDTQYFGPGTRLTVL.

At least ten counts were recorded for this clonotype. V and J are TRBV5-1 and TRBJ2-7; TRBD2 matches at 8 bases. The CDR3 has 14 amino acids. Per germline, CDR1 SGHRS and CDR2 YFSETQ. The ends lost 0 bases at V and 7 bases at J; junction bases unmatched: 6. The CDR3: CASSLVGSGEEQYF. The CDR3 DNA reads as TGCGCCAGCAGCTTGGTTGGTAGCGGGGAAGAGCAGTACTTC.

The rearrangement joins TRBV20-1 to TRBJ1-1; D gene unclear. CDR3 length equals 12 residues. Between the trimmed V and J ends, which lost 5 bases and 1 base, there was a span of 8 bases. CDR1 is DFQATT and CDR2 is SNEGSKA in the germline V gene (reference sequence). The CDR3 nucleotides are TGCAGTGCTTCGACACCGAACACTGAAGCTTTCTTT. Translated, it gives CSASTPNTEAFF.

V usage is TRBV4-1 and J usage is TRBJ2-1; D is uncertain. This CDR3 is built from 15 residues. Deletions cut 1 base from V and 0 bases from J, with 7 bases between. CDR1 and CDR2 from the germline V gene are MGHRA and YSYEKL. The chain's CDR3 is CASSQGGPSYNEQFF. DNA of the CDR3: TGCGCCAGCAGCCAAGGCGGACCCTCCTACAATGAGCAGTTCTTC.

The chain couples TRBV4-2 to TRBJ2-5, with 7 bases matching TRBD2. The CDR3 length is 14 residues. V trimming: 0 bases; J trimming: 5 bases; junction bases outside the gene matches: 3. In germline, CDR1 is LGHNA, CDR2 YNFKEQ. Here the CDR3 DNA reads TGTGCCAGCAGCCAAGATCTACTAGCGGAGACCCAGTACTTC. Translated, it gives CASSQDLLAETQYF.

The chain combines TRBV10-3 with TRBJ2-1; the D gene is possibly TRBD1 (6 bases). CDR1 ENHRY and CDR2 SYGVKD come from the germline V gene. CDR3 length: 15 residues. Trimming took 4 bases from V and 0 from J, leaving 10 bases between them. This CDR3 reads CAISAEDSSYNEQFF. The CDR3 nucleotides are TGTGCCATCAGTGCGGAGGACAGCTCCTACAATGAGCAGTTCTTC.

This chain uses TRBV6-2 or TRBV6-3 with TRBJ2-1, with 7 bases that match TRBD1. V lost 8 bases and J lost 3; bases outside the gene matches: 13. Per the germline V gene, CDR1 is MNHEY and CDR2 is SVGEGT. The CDR3 spans 16 residues. CDR3 region: CASHNLAGGYYNEQFF. The CDR3 DNA sequence: TGTGCCAGCCATAACCTAGCAGGGGGTTACTACAATGAGCAGTTCTTC.

This chain links TRBV3-1 with TRBJ1-1; TRBD1 matches 10 bases. The CDR3 loop spans 14 amino acids. Germline CDR1 LGHDT, CDR2 YNNKEL (reference sequence). V gave up 10 bases and J gave up 3 bases; unmatched junction bases: 8. Here the CDR3 DNA reads TGTGCCACCAGATTGGGACAGGGGTACACTGAAGCTTTCTTT. Amino acid sequence: CATRLGQGYTEAFF.

In this sample, this clonotype turned up a few times. A clone one base away is much larger, so this may be a read error. As DNA, the CDR3 is TGTGCCAGCAGTTGGAGACAGGGGGACTACGAGCAGTACTTC. Translation gives CASSWRQGDYEQYF. The chain combines TRBV2 with TRBJ2-7; 9 nucleotides align to TRBD1. Looked up from germline, CDR1 is SNHLY and CDR2 is FYNNEI. The CDR3 has 14 residues. V lost 5 bases to trimming and J lost 3 bases; unmatched junction nucleotides: 5.

V gene TRBV9 combines with J gene TRBJ2-7, with 15 bases matching TRBD2. The J segment lost 4 bases and the V segment lost 4 bases, leaving 9 bases of the junction unmatched. The CDR3 has 17 amino acids. Germline loops: CDR1 SGDLS, CDR2 YYNGEE. This chain's CDR3 is CASSSGTSGGTKYEQYF. CDR3 nucleotide sequence: TGTGCCAGCAGCTCCGGGACTAGCGGGGGGACCAAATACGAGCAGTACTTC.

The V and J genes are TRBV11-2 and TRBJ2-5; D unresolved. Germline V gene data show CDR1 as SGHAT and CDR2 as FQNNGV. The V gene lost 3 bases and the J gene lost 2 bases, with 10 bases spanning the gap. This CDR3 is built from 14 residues. The CDR3 DNA reads TGTGCCAGCAGCTTTAATCCCCCACAAGAGACCCAGTACTTC. Protein product: CASSFNPPQETQYF.

This clonotype appeared once. This chain uses TRBV11-3 with TRBJ2-7; weak D call: TRBD2 (5 bases). The length of the CDR3 is 18 residues. Trimming removed 0 bases from V and 7 bases from J, with 25 bases in between. CDR1 and CDR2 from the germline V gene are SGHNT and YENEEA. The CDR3 sequence is CASSLDGRAGDSYNEQYF. Written as DNA, the CDR3 is TGTGCCAGCAGCTTAGATGGTAGGGCGGGTGATTCCTACAATGAGCAGTACTTC.

This clonotype was recorded at least ten times. The chain combines TRBV7-2 with TRBJ1-2; the D is unclear. With 2 bases removed from V and 5 bases from J, the gap between germline ends came to 12 bases. This CDR3 has 14 residues. Per the germline V gene, CDR1 is SGHTA and CDR2 is FQGNSA. The CDR3 DNA follows: TGTGCCAGCAGCTTAATCGGGGAGGTTTATGGCTACACCTTC. Amino acids: CASSLIGEVYGYTF.